A single sample gave rise to the 15 T cell receptor beta chains below, sequenced in a study of vaccination and CD4 T cells after COVID-19. Which antigens these TCRs recognize remains unknown. Sequence data for DNA of cultured CD4+ T cells were generated by the Oncomine TCR Beta short-read assay. TCRdb reprocessed the PCR reads via MiXCR and lists one record per CDR3 protein. The table records some 10,000 distinct CDR3 sequences, roughly 60% of them present only once. Specified treatment: approximately 9-day PBMC culture with coronavirus spike peptide pools or control peptides (ViraFEST assay). The sample comprised CD4+ T cells from blood, cultured in vitro. These receptors all come from a human donor who had recovered from COVID-19.

The chain recombines TRBV6-1 with TRBJ2-7; D might be TRBD2 (6 bases). V lost 7 bases, J lost 4 bases, and 23 bases lay in between. Germline V CDR1 and CDR2: MNHNS, SASEGT. The CDR3 has 16 residues. This CDR3 is CASTMGRDMSSYEQYF. DNA of the CDR3: TGTGCCAGCACCATGGGGCGGGATATGAGCTCTTACGAGCAGTACTTC.

V gene TRBV24-1 combines with J gene TRBJ2-2, with TRBD1 matching 10 bases. The CDR3 is 16 residues long. J was trimmed by 5 bases and V by 4 bases; bases with no gene match: 6. The V gene's germline CDR1 is KGHDR and CDR2 SFDVKD. CDR3 nucleotides: TGTGCCACCAGTGACCATGACAGGGGGCAAACCGGGGAGCTGTTTTTT. Protein sequence: CATSDHDRGQTGELFF.

The chain carries TRBV5-4 and TRBJ1-1; D may be TRBD1 (5 bases). The V end was cut by 0 bases, the J end by 1 base, with 7 bases between. Germline-derived CDR1 and CDR2 are SGHNT and YYREEE (reference sequence). The CDR3 is 14 residues long. The CDR3 spells CASSLAGTNTEAFF. CDR3 DNA: TGTGCCAGCAGCTTGGCAGGGACGAACACTGAAGCTTTCTTT.

The chain carries TRBV7-9 and TRBJ2-7; D is uncertain. V lost 1 base, J lost 6 bases, and 7 bases lay in between. The CDR3 length is 12 residues. From germline, CDR1 is SEHNR and CDR2 FQNEAQ (reference sequence). CDR3 DNA: TGTGCCAGCAGCTTAGATTTTAGCGAGCAGTACTTC. Translated, it gives CASSLDFSEQYF.

CDR3 region: CASSLAVLRSNTGELFF. CDR3 in DNA: TGTGCCAGCAGCCTGGCGGTCTTGCGGTCGAACACCGGGGAGCTGTTTTTT. The V gene is TRBV7-8, the J gene TRBJ2-2; D remains ambiguous. This CDR3 has 17 residues. Germline CDR1 reads SGHVS; CDR2 reads FQNEAQ. V was clipped by 5 bases and J by 0 bases, with 16 bases between them.

This sequence joins TRBV2 and TRBJ1-2, with D unresolved. The CDR3 loop spans 11 amino acids. V shed 2 bases and J shed 5 bases, with 3 bases lying between them. The germline gives CDR1 SNHLY, CDR2 FYNNEI. CDR3: CASSEQYGYTF. For the CDR3, the DNA is TGTGCCAGCAGTGAACAATATGGCTACACCTTC.

The chain couples TRBV20-1 to TRBJ2-1; 10 nucleotides line up with TRBD2. Per germline, CDR1 DFQATT and CDR2 SNEGSKA (reference sequence). The CDR3 is made up of 15 amino acids. After removal of 7 bases from V and 5 bases from J, the junction contained 11 bases not matched to a gene. The CDR3 DNA sequence: TGCAGTGGGGGTTATAGCGGGAGGAACAACAATGAGCAGTTCTTC. Amino acid sequence: CSGGYSGRNNNEQFF.

The chain employs TRBV4-3 and TRBJ1-2; possible D gene TRBD1, 5 bases. V lost 4 bases, J lost 3 bases, and 9 bases lay in between. The germline CDR1 and CDR2 sequences are LGHNA and YSLEER. This CDR3 has 13 residues. CDR3 loop: CASSPQGDYGYTF. The DNA for the CDR3 is TGCGCCAGCAGCCCCCAGGGTGACTATGGCTACACCTTC.

Only one count was recorded for this clonotype. The gene calls are TRBV20-1 and TRBJ2-1, with 8 bases fitting TRBD1. The CDR3 runs to 12 residues. The junction had 3 bases not matched to a gene; V was cut back by 3 bases and J by 8 bases. The germline V gene has CDR1 DFQATT and CDR2 SNEGSKA (reference sequence). The CDR3 nucleotides read TGCAGTGCTAGCAAGACAGGGGATGAGCAGTTCTTC. As protein: CSASKTGDEQFF.

The CDR3 sequence is CASSPNREVTGELFF. DNA of the CDR3: TGTGCCAGCAGTCCGAACCGGGAAGTCACCGGGGAGCTGTTTTTT. The rearrangement uses TRBV7-3 and TRBJ2-2, with D possibly TRBD2 on 5 matching bases. This CDR3 is built from 15 residues. CDR1 is SGHTA, CDR2 FQGTGA, per germline. V was cut by 6 bases and J by 4 bases, with 15 bases left in between.

The chain joins TRBV20-1 to TRBJ2-2; no reliable D call. The germline gives CDR1 DFQATT, CDR2 SNEGSKA (reference sequence). CDR3 length: 13 amino acids. V was trimmed by 6 bases and J by 6 bases, leaving 14 bases between them. The CDR3 region is CSARTRSAGELFF. In nucleotides, the CDR3 is TGCAGTGCCCGAACGAGGAGCGCCGGGGAGCTGTTTTTT.

The chain is built from TRBV7-2 and TRBJ2-7; D not resolved. The germline V gene encodes CDR1 SGHTA and CDR2 FQGNSA. This CDR3 has 12 residues. Trimming took 5 bases from V and 10 from J, leaving 15 bases between them. CDR3: CASSKSGVEQYF. DNA of the CDR3: TGTGCCAGCAGCAAATCCGGTGTTGAACAGTACTTC.

The rearrangement links TRBV20-1 to TRBJ2-3, with 8 positions matching TRBD2. This CDR3 is built from 16 residues. Germline values: CDR1 DFQATT, CDR2 SNEGSKA (reference sequence). The V and J ends lost 2 bases and 7 bases, in that order; junction bases with no gene match: 14. CDR3 sequence reads: CSARSTYGTRLNTQYF. CDR3 in DNA: TGCAGTGCTAGATCAACGTACGGGACTAGGCTCAATACGCAGTATTTT.

The chain uses TRBV6-2 or TRBV6-3 and TRBJ2-2, with 7 bases matching TRBD2. The J segment lost 3 bases and the V segment lost 8 bases, leaving 9 bases of the junction unmatched. Germline CDR1 MNHEY, CDR2 SVGEGT. The CDR3 contains 15 residues. CDR3 coding DNA: TGTGCCAGCGGAGTAGTCCGGGGGGACACCGGGGAGCTGTTTTTT. Protein sequence: CASGVVRGDTGELFF.

This sequence joins TRBV7-3 and TRBJ2-1, with TRBD1 identical over 8 bases. The CDR3 spans 14 residues. Per the germline V gene, CDR1 is SGHTA and CDR2 is FQGTGA. Trimming cost V 5 bases and J 3 bases; bases outside gene matches: 3. CDR3 sequence (DNA): TGTGCCAGCAGCCAGGACAGGGTCTACAATGAGCAGTTCTTC. Protein: CASSQDRVYNEQFF.